The rows below give T cell receptor beta chains drawn from one sample of a study of vaccination effects on CD4 cells after COVID-19. Method: immunoSEQ multiplex PCR; TCRdb's copy keeps in-frame clones and lacks some. The table records around 20,000 clones, around 76% of them present only once. These receptors' targets are unknown. Sequences were derived from CD4+ T cells from PBMCs cultured with HCoV-229E spike peptides, sampled after COVID-19 vaccination. These receptors were obtained from a human donor who received a COVID-19 vaccine. Each CDR3 is given with its conserved first and last residue. Some rows mark clone size as missing; the rest say once, few, many or name a class of expanded clone.

V	length	size	J	CDR3
TRBV7-9	18	.	TRBJ1-4	CASSLLTGWWEGNEKLFF
TRBV29-1	13	few	TRBJ2-5	CSVDGFGWETQYF
TRBV30	12	.	TRBJ1-4	CAWSVGGEKLFF
TRBV5-1	14	few	TRBJ2-1	CASSLWERHNEQFF
TRBV2	13	.	TRBJ2-7	CASRGGVSYEQYF
TRBV9	14	.	TRBJ2-1	CASNTGGGYNEQFF
TRBV4-1	14	.	TRBJ2-5	CASSDRENQETQYF
TRBV21-1	19	few	TRBJ2-7	CASSKEGQGAPLSSYEQYF
TRBV24-1	14	.	TRBJ2-7	CATSGSAGSYEQYF
TRBV5-1	14	.	TRBJ2-5	CASSRTSGEETQYF
TRBV30	18	.	TRBJ2-6	CAWSGGWYGSSGANVLTF
TRBV19	17	.	TRBJ2-1	CASTTRSGRALRNEQFF
TRBV6-5	15	.	TRBJ2-3	CASSYIAGRTDTQYF
TRBV15	15	once	TRBJ1-5	CATSSSRGVGQPQHF
TRBV5-1	17	.	TRBJ2-4	CASSRASSGGILDIQYF
TRBV20-1	14	.	TRBJ2-2	CSASIAGSDGELFF
TRBV11-2	15	.	TRBJ2-5	CASSLSVPGGETQYF
TRBV6-1	14	once	TRBJ2-3	CASSEGGGADTQYF
TRBV7-2	14	.	TRBJ1-2	CASSLETGYYGYTF